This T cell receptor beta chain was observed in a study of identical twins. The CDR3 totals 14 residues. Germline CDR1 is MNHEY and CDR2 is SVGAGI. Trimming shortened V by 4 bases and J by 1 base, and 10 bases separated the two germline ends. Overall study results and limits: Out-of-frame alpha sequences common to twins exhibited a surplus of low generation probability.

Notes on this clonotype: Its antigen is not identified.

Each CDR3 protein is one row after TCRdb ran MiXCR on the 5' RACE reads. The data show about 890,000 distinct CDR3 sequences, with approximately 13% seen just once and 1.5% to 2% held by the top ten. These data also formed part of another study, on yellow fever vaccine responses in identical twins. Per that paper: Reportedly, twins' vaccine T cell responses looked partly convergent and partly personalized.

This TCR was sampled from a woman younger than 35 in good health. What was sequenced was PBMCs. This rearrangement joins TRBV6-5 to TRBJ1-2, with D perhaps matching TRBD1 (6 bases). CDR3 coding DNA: TGTGCCAGCAGTTCCCGGACAGATAACTATGGCTACACCTTC. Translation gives CASSSRTDNYGYTF.